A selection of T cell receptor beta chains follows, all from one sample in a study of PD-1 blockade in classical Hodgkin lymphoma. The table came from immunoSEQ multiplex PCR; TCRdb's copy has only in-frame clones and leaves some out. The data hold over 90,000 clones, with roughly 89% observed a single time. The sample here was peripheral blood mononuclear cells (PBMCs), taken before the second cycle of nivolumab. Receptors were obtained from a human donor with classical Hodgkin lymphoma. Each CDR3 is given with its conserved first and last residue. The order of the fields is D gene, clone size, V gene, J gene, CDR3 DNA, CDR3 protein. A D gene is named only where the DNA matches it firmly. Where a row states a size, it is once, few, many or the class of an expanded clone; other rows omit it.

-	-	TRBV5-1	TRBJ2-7	TGCGCCAGCAGCTTGGCCGGGGGTAACGAGCAGTACTTC	CASSLAGGNEQYF
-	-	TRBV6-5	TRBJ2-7	TGTGCCAGCAGTTCGGACGAGGGCCCCACCTACGAGCAGTACTTC	CASSSDEGPTYEQYF
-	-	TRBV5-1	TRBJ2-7	TGCGCCAGCAGCTTGGACGGAGGGGCGATCTCCTACGAGCAGTACTTC	CASSLDGGAISYEQYF
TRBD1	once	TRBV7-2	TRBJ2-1	TGTGCCAGCACCTTCCAAGCCGGGACAGGGTATAATGAGCAGTTCTTC	CASTFQAGTGYNEQFF
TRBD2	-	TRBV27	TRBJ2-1	TGTGCCAGCAGTCAGGGGACTAGCGGGATCCCTAATGAGCAGTTCTTC	CASSQGTSGIPNEQFF
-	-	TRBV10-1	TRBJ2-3	TGCGCCAGCAGCCCGGAGAACACAGATACGCAGTATTTT	CASSPENTDTQYF
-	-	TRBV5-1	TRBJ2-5	TGCGCCAGCAGCCGAGGGGAATCTCAAGAGACCCAGTACTTC	CASSRGESQETQYF
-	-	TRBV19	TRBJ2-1	TGTGCCAGTAGTGTGACTACCTACAATGAGCAGTTCTTC	CASSVTTYNEQFF
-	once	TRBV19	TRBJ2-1	TGTGCCACCGAGTCAGGCAAGGGGTCCTACAATGAGCAGTTCTTC	CATESGKGSYNEQFF
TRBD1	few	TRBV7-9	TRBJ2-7	TGTGCCAGCAGCTCCGTATTTGGCGTGGGGACAGGGGGCTACGAGCAGTACTTC	CASSSVFGVGTGGYEQYF
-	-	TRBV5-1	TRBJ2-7	TGCGCCAGCAGCTTGGGGAGGGAGCAGTACTTC	CASSLGREQYF
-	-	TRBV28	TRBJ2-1	TGTGCCAGCAGTTTAAACAGGGAGGTTTACCCCTACAATGAGCAGTTCTTC	CASSLNREVYPYNEQFF
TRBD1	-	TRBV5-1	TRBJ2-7	TGCGCCAGCAGCGAAACTGACAGGGTTCTTTACGAGCAGTACTTC	CASSETDRVLYEQYF
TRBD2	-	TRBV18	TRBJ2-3	TGTGCCAGCTCACCTCTAGCGGGGGTCACAGATACGCAGTATTTT	CASSPLAGVTDTQYF
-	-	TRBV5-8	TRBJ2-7	TGTGCCAGCAGCTGGACAGCCTCTTCCTCCTACGAGCAGTACTTC	CASSWTASSSYEQYF
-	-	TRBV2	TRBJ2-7	TGTGCCAGCAGATTCTCGGTGGTCTCCCCCTACGAGCAGTACTTC	CASRFSVVSPYEQYF
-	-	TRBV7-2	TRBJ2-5	TGTGCCAGCAGCTTATTTGGAGGGAAAGAGACCCAGTACTTC	CASSLFGGKETQYF
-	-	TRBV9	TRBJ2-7	TGTGCCAGCAGCGTAGACGGGACTCCTTTTTACGAGCAGTACTTC	CASSVDGTPFYEQYF
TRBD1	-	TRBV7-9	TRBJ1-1	TGTGCCAGCAGCTTAGTAGGGAGGTGGGACAGGGGGCAGGTGGCTGAAGCTTTCTTT	CASSLVGRWDRGQVAEAFF
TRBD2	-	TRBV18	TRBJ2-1	TGTGCCAGCTCACCCGCCGGGACTAGGTCCTATGAGCAGTTCTTC	CASSPAGTRSYEQFF
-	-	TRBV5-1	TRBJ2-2	TGCGCCAGCAGCTGGGCGACCACCGGGGAGCTGTTTTTT	CASSWATTGELFF
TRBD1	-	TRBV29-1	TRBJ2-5	TGCAGCGTTAAACAGGGGGCGTTGGAGACCCAGTACTTC	CSVKQGALETQYF
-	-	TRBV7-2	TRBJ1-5	TGTGCCAGGGGGGTTTTCGCGCCTTTTGGTAGCAATCAGCCCCAGCATTTT	CARGVFAPFGSNQPQHF
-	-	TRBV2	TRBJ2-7	TGTGCCAGCAGTGAAGCGCCTACAGACAGTTTCTCCTACGAGCAGTACTTC	CASSEAPTDSFSYEQYF
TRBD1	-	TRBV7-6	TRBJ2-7	TGTGCCAGCAGCCCTTGGGCAGGGGGCAACGATGGGCAGTACTTC	CASSPWAGGNDGQYF
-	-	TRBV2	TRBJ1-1	TGTGCCAGCAGTGAAGAGGGGGTTGGTACTGAAGCTTTCTTT	CASSEEGVGTEAFF
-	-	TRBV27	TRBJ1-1	TGTGCCAGCAGTTTTAGGGGGGGTGAAGCTTTCTTT	CASSFRGGEAFF
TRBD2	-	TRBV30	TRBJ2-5	TGTGCCTGGAGTGTAGGGACTATCGAGACCCAGTACTTC	CAWSVGTIETQYF
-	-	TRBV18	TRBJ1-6	TGTGCCAGCTCACGGGGGGGAGTTGGTGATAATTCACCCCTCCACTTT	CASSRGGVGDNSPLHF
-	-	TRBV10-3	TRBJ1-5	TGTGCCATCAGTGAGTCGCTACAGGGTCATCAGCCCCAGCATTTT	CAISESLQGHQPQHF
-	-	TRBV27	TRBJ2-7	TGTGCCAGCAGTTTCCTAACCTCGGCCGCAGGACGCTACGAGCAGTACTTC	CASSFLTSAAGRYEQYF
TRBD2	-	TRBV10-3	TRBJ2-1	TGTGCCATCAGTGAGAATTTAGCGGGTCCCTACAATGAGCAGTTCTTC	CAISENLAGPYNEQFF
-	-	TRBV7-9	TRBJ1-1	TGTGCCAGCAGCTTTCCGGGGGCGAACACTGAAGCTTTCTTT	CASSFPGANTEAFF
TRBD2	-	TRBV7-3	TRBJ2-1	TGTGCCAGCAGCCCTTGGACTAGCGGGGGGCTTTACAATGAGCAGTTCTTC	CASSPWTSGGLYNEQFF
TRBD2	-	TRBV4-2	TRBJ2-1	TGTGCCAGCAGCCAAAATATTGCGGGACTAGGCTCCGAGTATGGGTCCTACAATGAGCAGTTCTTC	CASSQNIAGLGSEYGSYNEQFF
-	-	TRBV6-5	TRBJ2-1	TGTGCCAGCAGCGCTGACGATCCCTCCTACAATGAGCAGTTCTTC	CASSADDPSYNEQFF
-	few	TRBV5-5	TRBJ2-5	TGTGCCAGCAGCTTGCAGGGTGTAGAGACCCAGTACTTC	CASSLQGVETQYF
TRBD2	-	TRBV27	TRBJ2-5	TGTGCCAGCAGTTTGGCGGGAGGCCCCCAAGAGACCCAGTACTTC	CASSLAGGPQETQYF
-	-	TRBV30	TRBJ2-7	TGTGCCTGGAGTCCCATCAGGGGCGAGCAGTACTTC	CAWSPIRGEQYF
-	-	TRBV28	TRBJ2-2	TGTGCCAGCAGTTCCGGGTCGAACACCGGGGAGCTGTTTTTT	CASSSGSNTGELFF
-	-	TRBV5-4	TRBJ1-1	TGTGCCAGCAGCTTGGAACAGAACACTGAAGCTTTCTTT	CASSLEQNTEAFF
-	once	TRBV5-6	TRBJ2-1	TGTGCCAGCAGCTTGAGGTCCCGGCTCGCTAAAAATGAGCAGTTCTTC	CASSLRSRLAKNEQFF
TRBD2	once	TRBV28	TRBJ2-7	TGTGCCAGCAGTTACAAAACCGACCTAGCGGGAGGGGGCTACGAGCAGTACTTC	CASSYKTDLAGGGYEQYF
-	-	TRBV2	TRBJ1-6	TGTGCCAGCAGTGATTTGGGAGGGAGAAATTCACCCCTCCACTTT	CASSDLGGRNSPLHF
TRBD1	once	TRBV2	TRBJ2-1	TGTGCCAGCAAGATCGACAGGGACAATGAGCAGTTCTTC	CASKIDRDNEQFF
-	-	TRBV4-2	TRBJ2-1	TGTGCCAGCAGCCAAGCCTGGGGATTTAATCCCTACAATGAGCAGTTCTTC	CASSQAWGFNPYNEQFF
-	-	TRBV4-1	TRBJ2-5	TGCGCCAGCAGCCAAGGTGGAGAGCTTTCAAAGACCCAGTACTTC	CASSQGGELSKTQYF
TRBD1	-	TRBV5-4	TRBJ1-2	TGTGCCAGCAGCTGGGCAGGGGGTATATCCCTGGGGTACACCTTC	CASSWAGGISLGYTF